Following are 14 T cell receptor beta chains from one sample sequenced in a study of cytomegalovirus exposure and HLA in healthy donors. The PCR contained 60 Vbeta and 13 Jbeta primers. The protocol was immunoSEQ multiplex PCR, while the TCRdb copy is restricted to in-frame clones and leaves out a portion. This table has tens of thousands of clones, approximately 80% appearing once. Material: PBMCs. These receptors were obtained from a man aged 18 to 30 in good health and CMV-seropositive.

V is TRBV25-1 and J is TRBJ1-1; TRBD1 might be the D (6 bases). CDR1 is MGHDK, CDR2 SYGVNS, per germline. The CDR3 runs to 15 residues. V lost 3 bases and J lost 0, with 11 bases in between. CDR3 protein: CASSDRGSLNTEAFF. In DNA form, the CDR3 reads TGTGCCAGCAGTGACAGGGGTTCCTTGAACACTGAAGCTTTCTTT.

The CDR3 protein is CASSPRGWGYTF. CDR3 bases: TGTGCCAGCAGCCCTAGGGGATGGGGCTACACCTTC. This chain uses TRBV28 with TRBJ1-2; D might be TRBD1 (5 bases). V was shortened by 6 bases and J by 8 bases, with 13 bases between the two germline ends. The CDR3 has 12 residues. The germline V gene has CDR1 MDHEN and CDR2 SYDVKM.

V gene TRBV13 combines with J gene TRBJ2-5; D is uncertain. Trimming stripped 0 bases from V and 6 bases from J, with 11 bases between. This CDR3 has 14 residues. The V gene's germline CDR1 is PRHDT and CDR2 FYEKMQ (reference sequence). The CDR3 nucleotides are TGTGCCAGCAGCTTAGGACGGTTCCTTCAGACCCAGTACTTC. Amino acid sequence: CASSLGRFLQTQYF.

The chain is built from TRBV9 and TRBJ1-5; possible D gene TRBD1, 6 bases. The V end lost 1 base, the J end lost 6 bases, and 11 bases lay between the germline ends. CDR1 is SGDLS, CDR2 YYNGEE, per germline. This CDR3 spans 14 amino acids. The CDR3 nucleotides are TGTGCCAGCAGCGTATGGGGGCGGCTTCAGCCCCAGCATTTT. The encoded protein is CASSVWGRLQPQHF.

This clone was found a few times. The rearrangement links TRBV6-5 to TRBJ1-6; 7 nucleotides line up with TRBD1. Losses at the gene ends were 6 bases for V and 5 bases for J; bases not matched to a gene: 7. CDR1 is MNHEY, CDR2 SVGAGI, per germline. The CDR3 consists of 15 residues. CDR3 bases: TGTGCCAGCAGCCCCCGGGACAGAGATAATTCACCCCTCCACTTT. It specifies CASSPRDRDNSPLHF.

Remarks on this clone: An end of the junction differs from the germline gene, which may be a read error. The chain joins TRBV7-3 to TRBJ1-1; D might be TRBD1 (5 bases). This CDR3 is built from 13 residues. Germline V gene data show CDR1 as SGHTA and CDR2 as FQGTGA. CDR3 DNA: TGTGCCAGCAGCCTAACACCGGGGGCTGAAGCTTTCTTT. Translating it yields CASSLTPGAEAFF.

This clone was seen only a few times. The chain recombines TRBV2 with TRBJ1-1; D is possibly TRBD1 (5 bases). The germline V and J ends were trimmed by 8 bases and 1 base, with 14 bases remaining between them. Germline assignment: CDR1 SNHLY and CDR2 FYNNEI. This CDR3 is 14 amino acids long. CDR3 region: CASSATGGNTEAFF. The CDR3 DNA follows: TGTGCCAGCTCTGCAACCGGGGGGAACACTGAAGCTTTCTTT.

The chain joins TRBV9 to TRBJ2-1, with TRBD1 matching over 8 bases. CDR1 and CDR2 from the germline V gene are SGDLS and YYNGEE. CDR3 length: 13 amino acids. After removal of 6 bases from V and 7 bases from J, the junction contained 6 bases not matched to a gene. CDR3: CASTTGGGNEQFF. CDR3 DNA: TGTGCCAGCACTACAGGGGGTGGGAATGAGCAGTTCTTC.

This sequence joins TRBV28 and TRBJ2-1, with 15 bases that match TRBD2. Germline V gives CDR1 MDHEN, CDR2 SYDVKM. The junction had 5 bases not matched to a gene; V was cut back by 6 bases and J by 8 bases. This CDR3 has 15 amino acids. The CDR3 bases are TGTGCCAGCAGCCCTGGACTAGCGGGGGGGTATGAGCAGTTCTTC. Its protein product is CASSPGLAGGYEQFF. The full variable domain, in which reference TRBV28 and TRBJ2-1 provide the parts outside the CDR3, is DVKVTQSSRYLVKRTGEKVFLECVQDMDHENMFWYRQDPGLGLRLIYFSYDVKMKEKGDIPEGYSVSREKKERFSLILESASTNQTSMYLCASSPGLAGGYEQFFGPGTRLTVL.

This chain links TRBV7-6 with TRBJ2-1, with TRBD2 matching 10 bases. The CDR3 consists of 17 residues. Germline V gives CDR1 SGHVS, CDR2 FNYEAQ. After removal of 5 bases from V and 4 bases from J, the junction contained 11 bases not matched to a gene. The CDR3 protein is CASSPDASGRAYNEQFF. DNA for the CDR3: TGTGCCAGCAGCCCCGACGCAAGCGGGAGGGCTTACAATGAGCAGTTCTTC.

This chain joins TRBV28 and TRBJ1-5, with 7 bases lining up with TRBD1. Trimming removed 2 bases from V and 5 bases from J; junction bases left unmatched: 3. The CDR3 spans 14 residues. The germline V gene encodes CDR1 MDHEN and CDR2 SYDVKM. CDR3 sequence (DNA): TGTGCCAGCAGTTTAAGACAGGGTCATCAGCCCCAGCATTTT. This gives the protein CASSLRQGHQPQHF.

This rearrangement joins TRBV30 to TRBJ2-3; D might be TRBD2 (6 bases). Germline CDR1 and CDR2: GTSNPN and SVGIG (reference sequence). Trimming cost V 2 bases and J 2 bases, with 17 bases left between them. CDR3 length equals 16 residues. CDR3 sequence: CAWSPTAGGFTDTQYF. The CDR3 nucleotides are TGTGCCTGGAGTCCAACCGCCGGAGGGTTCACAGATACGCAGTATTTT.

J is TRBJ1-1 and V is TRBV7-9, with D perhaps TRBD1 (6 bases). Looked up from germline, CDR1 is SEHNR and CDR2 is FQNEAQ (reference sequence). V was pared by 0 bases and J by 6 bases, with 14 bases between. The CDR3 is 15 residues long. The CDR3 here is CASSLASQGFAEAFF. The DNA for the CDR3 is TGTGCCAGCAGCTTAGCCTCACAGGGATTCGCTGAAGCTTTCTTT.

The rearrangement uses TRBV7-9 and TRBJ2-7; 7 positions agree with TRBD1. Germline trimming cut 4 bases from V and 1 base from J; bases unmatched to any gene: 4. From germline, CDR1 is SEHNR and CDR2 FQNEAQ (reference sequence). The CDR3 length is 14 residues. The chain's CDR3 is CASSYDRVSYEQYF. CDR3 coding DNA: TGTGCCAGCAGCTACGACAGGGTGTCCTACGAGCAGTACTTC.